This T cell receptor (beta chain) was retrieved from a study of T-cell reconstitution after alpha-beta-depleted transplantation in children. Study-level findings and limits: The main origin of T-cell counts and diversity one year after transplant was newly produced T cells.

There are many counts of this clonotype. Antigen unknown. This CDR3 has 17 amino acids. V was pared by 5 bases and J by 4 bases, with 20 bases between. CDR1 is SEHNR, CDR2 FQNEAQ, per germline (reference sequence). Preparation of the TCRbeta library was carried out with unique molecular identifiers. MiXCR, run by TCRdb on the PCR reads, gives a single entry per CDR3 protein. The sample has around 500,000 distinct CDR3 sequences, 23% seen once. The sample consisted of PBMCs, mostly from graft donor cells, taken 360 days after TCRalphabeta/CD19-depleted stem cell transplant. This chain joins TRBV7-9 and TRBJ2-2, with D maybe TRBD2 (5 bases). This clonotype was obtained from a boy under three years old who had a stem cell transplant for acute myeloid leukemia, so the T cells may come from the graft donor. Here the CDR3 reads CASSPPVGSAVTGELFF. The CDR3 nucleotides read TGTGCCAGCAGCCCCCCTGTCGGCTCAGCGGTCACCGGGGAGCTGTTTTTT.